This entry lists 9 T cell receptor beta chains sequenced from one sample in a study of monozygotic twins with cystic fibrosis (dated by TCRdb to the early 2020s). The library came from the immunoSEQ multiplex PCR assay. As stored in TCRdb, this immuneACCESS dataset retains in-frame rearrangements with V and J assigned. A fraction of the clones does not appear; measured against another copy, unresolved V genes explain less than half of the discrepancy, and the remainder lacks a known reason. The sample yields roughly 25,000 clones; less than 95% were counted once. The ten largest clones represent 0.25% to 0.35% of the sample. Material: blood. The receptor source for this set is a girl aged 2 to 9 with cystic fibrosis.

The chain is built from TRBV2 and TRBJ1-2; D not certain. V was pared by 10 bases and J by 0 bases, with 18 bases between. Germline CDR1 SNHLY, CDR2 FYNNEI. The CDR3 spans 15 residues. The CDR3 bases are TGTGCCATCCCCACCCCACGGATTTCTAACTATGGCTACACCTTC. This translates into CAIPTPRISNYGYTF.

The J gene is TRBJ1-3, the V gene TRBV7-2; D is ambiguous. The CDR3 spans 13 residues. The V gene's germline CDR1 is SGHTA and CDR2 FQGNSA. Trimming shortened V by 1 base and J by 4 bases, and 5 bases separated the two germline ends. In DNA form, the CDR3 reads TGTGCCAGCAGCTTAGGTGTCGGAAACACCATATATTTT. This gives the protein CASSLGVGNTIYF.

V usage is TRBV29-1 and J usage is TRBJ1-2; possibly TRBD1 for D (6 bases). V lost 0 bases to trimming and J lost 6 bases, with 20 bases between them. The CDR3 loop spans 16 amino acids. Germline CDR1 SQVTM, CDR2 ANQGSEA. CDR3 nucleotides: TGCAGCGTTGAAGATCGGTTGCGCGGGGGCAATCATGGCTACACCTTC. Protein sequence: CSVEDRLRGGNHGYTF.

The chain uses TRBV13 and TRBJ2-7, with TRBD1 matching over 7 bases. The CDR3 is 17 residues long. CDR1 and CDR2 from the germline V gene are PRHDT and FYEKMQ (reference sequence). With V trimmed by 0 bases and J by 3 bases, 11 bases remained unmatched. The CDR3 bases are TGTGCCAGCAGCTTAGGCCTCGGCCTCCGACAGGGCTACGAGCAGTACTTC. It codes for CASSLGLGLRQGYEQYF. The whole variable domain, remainder taken from reference TRBV13 and TRBJ2-7, is AAGVIQSPRHLIKEKRETATLKCYPIPRHDTVYWYQQGPGQDPQFLISFYEKMQSDKGSIPDRFSAQQFSDYHSELNMSSLELGDSALYFCASSLGLGLRQGYEQYFGPGTRLTVT.

The sample holds one count of this clone. The chain employs TRBV7-2 and TRBJ2-3, with TRBD1 matching 8 bases. The J segment lost 14 bases and the V segment lost 1 base, leaving 11 bases of the junction unmatched. From germline, CDR1 is SGHTA and CDR2 FQGNSA. This CDR3 is 14 amino acids long. The CDR3 loop is CASSLGRTGQLLYF. CDR3 DNA: TGTGCCAGCAGCTTAGGGCGGACAGGGCAGTTGTTGTATTTT.

CDR3 loop: CASSTTGNYGYTF. The CDR3 DNA sequence: TGTGCCAGCAGTACGACAGGGAACTATGGCTACACCTTC. The chain links TRBV13 to TRBJ1-2, with 7 bases that match TRBD1. The trim removed 6 bases at V and 2 bases at J, leaving 3 bases unmatched. The CDR3 loop spans 13 amino acids. Germline lookup yields CDR1 PRHDT and CDR2 FYEKMQ (reference sequence).

The chain couples TRBV19 to TRBJ1-6; D is unclear. The CDR3 has 14 residues. The V end lost 1 base, the J end lost 7 bases, and 8 bases lay between the germline ends. In germline, CDR1 is LNHDA, CDR2 SQIVND (reference sequence). The CDR3, as DNA: TGTGCCAGTAGTATAGGGCAGGTCAATTCACCCCTCCACTTT. Amino acid sequence: CASSIGQVNSPLHF. Variable domain in full (rest from reference TRBV19 and TRBJ1-6): DGGITQSPKYLFRKEGQNVTLSCEQNLNHDAMYWYRQDPGQGLRLIYYSQIVNDFQKGDIAEGYSVSREKKESFPLTVTSAQKNPTAFYLCASSIGQVNSPLHFGNGTRLTVT.

The CDR3 DNA reads as TGTGCCAGCAGCTTAGAGGCCGGGGGGGAGCTGTTTTTT. Translation: CASSLEAGGELFF. The J gene is TRBJ2-2, the V gene TRBV11-2; D ambiguous. CDR3 size: 13 residues. The V end lost 0 bases, the J end lost 8 bases, and 7 bases lay between the germline ends. Looked up from germline, CDR1 is SGHAT and CDR2 is FQNNGV.

The chain employs TRBV29-1 and TRBJ1-2; 7 bases fit TRBD1. V lost 8 bases, J lost 10 bases, and 7 bases stayed unmatched. The CDR3 covers 10 residues. The germline V gene encodes CDR1 SQVTM and CDR2 ANQGSEA. CDR3 loop: CSTGQDYYTF. Here the CDR3 DNA reads TGCAGCACCGGACAGGACTACTACACCTTC.